This T cell receptor beta chain was recovered during a study of blood T cell repertoires in COVID-19 (dated by TCRdb to 2019 to 2021). For the wider study: The collaborator samples originated in the United States, Italy and Spain and spanned the acute and convalescent phases of COVID-19. The material from the prospective study consisted of cDNA or gDNA derived from T cells, B-cell-depleted T cells, or PBMCs. Deeply sampled blood TCRbeta repertoires from subjects exposed to, actively infected with, or recovered from COVID-19 were included in the dataset. The repertoires were made available in a free public database intended to serve as a resource for research on the immune response to SARS-CoV-2. The samples were drawn from two sources: the first 160 participants of the ongoing ImmuneRACE study, and 950 to 1,500 subjects contributed by 6 global collaborators. Nearly every sample came with metadata listing a de-identified subject ID, COVID-19 status, age in years and sex. Where available, HLA class I and class II types were taken from metadata supplied by the sample provider and were not determined by assay-based typing.

On the study overall, not on this receptor specifically: How much clinical and demographic metadata was included differed by source and by participant, and the metadata was provided uncurated.

TCRbeta CDR3 regions were amplified from genomic DNA using the immunoSEQ Assay, a bias-controlled multiplex PCR. The paper's data handling went like this. The number of nucleated cells in each sample was estimated from the amplification of reference gene primers within the assay. Sequence reads were collapsed and filtered to measure the absolute abundance of every unique TCRbeta CDR3 rearrangement. For each sample, productive Simpson clonality was calculated as the square root of Simpson's diversity index across productive rearrangements. TCRdb's version of the immuneACCESS table is confined to in-frame rearrangements and falls short of the full clone set. An unresolved V gene accounts for under half of the shortfall where checked; the remainder is of unknown origin. For V, J and clone size, that table is used; D and trimming come from the DNA. This sample has about 61,000 clones in its table, and around four fifths of those were observed once. The ten largest account for roughly 5.7% of the sample.

Collaborating institutions collected whole blood in K2EDTA tubes following their own protocols. For TCRbeta analysis, collaborators shipped samples as frozen whole blood, isolated PBMCs, or DNA extracted from either of those sample types. CDR3 length: 16 amino acids, cysteine to phenylalanine. Only the CDR3 DNA stays, 48 bases, in frame from base 1. Germline trimming: 4 bases from V, 3 bases from J; junction bases outside gene matches: 6. CDR1 and CDR2 are drawn from the germline V gene: SGHDN, FVKESK. Turning to this clone: No antigen is known for it. No base quality information exists; no much larger clone differs at one position.

Sample: peripheral blood. The clonotype was recovered from a man aged 65 to 79 with acute or convalescent COVID-19. The V and J segments used are TRBV14 and TRBJ2-2; 9 middle bases align to TRBD2. The base sequence is TGTGCCAGCAGCCGATACAGCGGGGGGTACACCGGGGAGCTGTTTTTT. Translated, it gives CASSRYSGGYTGELFF. Outside the CDR3, residues come from the reference TRBV14 and TRBJ2-2 proteins, so the full variable domain is: EAGVTQFPSHSVIEKGQTVTLRCDPISGHDNLYWYRRVMGKEIKFLLHFVKESKQDESGMPNNRFLAERTGGTYSTLKVQPAELEDSGVYFCASSRYSGGYTGELFFGEGSRLTVL.